The T cell receptor (beta chain) under discussion was sequenced for a study of T-cell memory formation after mild COVID-19 (dated by TCRdb to 2020 to 2022). About the study as a whole: Most TCR sequence clusters were specific to one of the two donors. The cohort was made up of two young adult volunteers, one female and one male, who were previously healthy. In two donors, T-cell clones that expanded and contracted after mild COVID-19 were followed by sequencing TCRalpha and TCRbeta repertoires longitudinally. Results and caveats for the whole study, not just this receptor: SARS-CoV-2 specificity was not confirmed for the second-wave clones peaking on day 37. Balanced CD4/CD8 phenotypes were observed for clones contracting from day 15 to 85, whereas a bias towards CD4+ was observed for a second wave of clones expanding from day 15 to 37. The study included only two mild cases, and larger cohorts that include severe cases with pre-infection samples were judged to be necessary. Contracting CD4+ clones were found mainly in CM and EM memory subsets, while CD8+ clones were enriched in EMRA. The detection of some responding clones in pre-infection memory suggests that pre-existing cross-reactive memory T cells joined the SARS-CoV-2 response.

Ficoll-Paque density gradient centrifugation was used to isolate PBMCs. Sequenced on an Illumina NovaSeq 6000. cDNA libraries for TCRalpha and TCRbeta were prepared by 5'RACE using constant-segment primers, with sample barcodes and unique molecular identifiers added. RNA was extracted from every sample with Trizol reagent. Libraries were amplified in two PCR steps, with a second sample barcode and Illumina TruSeq adapters added in the second step. Sequencing of the libraries was done on an Illumina NovaSeq, producing 2 x 150 bp paired-end reads. The source study handled its data this way. The reads were demultiplexed and collapsed into UMI-guided consensus sequences using migec v1.2.7. Using mixcr v2.1.11, the UMI consensuses were aligned to TRA and TRB V and J templates and assembled into clonotypes. A clonotype was counted as expanded or contracted only when both edgeR and NoisET called the clonotype significant, with the noise models trained on biological replicates. edgeR calls used a false discovery rate-adjusted p below 0.01 and a log2 fold-change threshold of 1. As an exploratory analysis of dynamics, PCA with hierarchical clustering was applied to max-normalized trajectories of the 1000 most abundant clonotypes. The CD4 or CD8 phenotype of responding clones was assigned using the separately sequenced CD4+ and CD8+ repertoires. TCRdb redid the processing of the public reads, applying fastp at Q25 and MiXCR, and retained in-frame beta chains. Duplicate CDR3 protein sequences are folded into a single record with the most common DNA and genes. The authors' filters were not applied to this entry. This sample comprises about 390,000 distinct CDR3 sequences, about 16% of them detected only once. Of the sample, roughly 21% falls within the top ten clones.

With respect to this clonotype: No antigen is known for it. One base away there is no much larger clone; base qualities are not given.

The germline V gene supplies CDR1 SGHTA and CDR2 FQGTGA. V lost 8 bases and J lost 0 bases, and the count of bases not matched to a germline gene is 6. The CDR3 starts with the cysteine, ends with the phenylalanine, and has 15 residues. Just the 45-base CDR3 DNA is kept, in frame starting at base 1. The sample comprised PBMCs or a T cell subset sorted from them (not recorded which). This sequence originates from a man between 18 and 35 years old who had mild COVID-19 (a few samples of this study predate the infection). The sample titles of this study are shuffled in the database, so cell type and time point are left out; the donor was told from shared clones. This chain joins TRBV7-3 to TRBJ2-2; 7 bases in between match TRBD1. For the CDR3, the sequence is CASRAGGSNTGELFF. In nucleotide form, the sequence is TGTGCCAGCCGTGCAGGGGGATCGAACACCGGGGAGCTGTTTTTT.